These 18 T cell receptor beta chains share one sample of origin, sequenced in a study of OX40 agonist ivuxolimab in advanced cancers. Method: immunoSEQ multiplex PCR; TCRdb's copy keeps in-frame clones and lacks some. This sample yields about 73,000 clones, of which about 90% are seen a single time; about a tenth belongs to the top ten. Material: CD4+ or CD8+ T cells sorted from blood, obtained in a trial of the OX40 agonist ivuxolimab. The receptors here all came from an adult with an advanced solid tumor such as melanoma, head and neck, liver or kidney cancer.

V and J are TRBV19 and TRBJ1-4, with D possibly matching TRBD1 (6 bases). The CDR3 sequence is 16 residues long. The V end lost 8 bases, the J end lost 2 bases, and 18 bases lay between the germline ends. Looked up from germline, CDR1 is LNHDA and CDR2 is SQIVND (reference sequence). The DNA for the CDR3 is TGTGCCAGTCTTCCCCGGCGAGGGGGTACTAATGAAAAACTGTTTTTT. Its protein product is CASLPRRGGTNEKLFF.

This chain's CDR3 is CASSDSGSHEQYF. As DNA, the CDR3 is TGCGCCAGCAGTGACTCCGGTTCCCACGAGCAGTACTTC. The rearrangement joins TRBV10-1 to TRBJ2-7, with D unclear. This CDR3 region has 13 residues. Germline CDR1 and CDR2: WNHNN and SYGVQD (reference sequence). V shed 3 bases and J shed 5 bases, with 11 bases lying between them.

The V call is TRBV11-2, the J call TRBJ1-6, with D possibly being TRBD1 (6 bases). CDR1 and CDR2 (germline): SGHAT, FQNNGV. The CDR3 length is 16 residues. Deletions cut 7 bases from V and 0 bases from J, with 13 bases between. CDR3 residues: CASTPQGSSYNSPLHF. CDR3 nucleotide sequence: TGTGCCAGCACGCCTCAGGGGAGCTCCTATAATTCACCCCTCCACTTT.

The genes are TRBV5-4 and TRBJ1-2, with TRBD1 as a possible D gene (6 bases). The V gene lost 3 bases and the J gene lost 0 bases, with 15 bases spanning the gap. The CDR3 is 16 residues long. Per the germline V gene, CDR1 is SGHNT and CDR2 is YYREEE (reference sequence). Here the CDR3 DNA reads TGTGCCAGCAGCTGGGGGGCGGACAGAGCTAACTATGGCTACACCTTC. This encodes CASSWGADRANYGYTF. The full variable domain, with the rest looked up from reference TRBV5-4 and TRBJ1-2, is ETGVTQSPTHLIKTRGQQVTLRCSSQSGHNTVSWYQQALGQGPQFIFQYYREEENGRGNFPPRFSGLQFPNYSSELNVNALELDDSALYLCASSWGADRANYGYTFGSGTRLTVV.

The chain uses TRBV4-1 and TRBJ1-5, with 7 nucleotides matching TRBD1. Germline values: CDR1 MGHRA, CDR2 YSYEKL. V shed 6 bases and J 7 bases; nucleotides not matched to a gene: 12. This CDR3 is built from 15 residues. The CDR3 loop reads CASSFRQGERQPQHF. As DNA, the CDR3 is TGCGCCAGCAGTTTCCGACAGGGTGAAAGGCAGCCCCAGCATTTT.

V usage is TRBV5-4 and J usage is TRBJ2-3; TRBD2 matches 7 bases. V shed 7 bases, J shed 0 bases, and the junction held 14 bases outside the gene matches. Germline-derived CDR1 and CDR2 are SGHNT and YYREEE (reference sequence). The CDR3 extends over 17 amino acids. In DNA form, the CDR3 reads TGTGCCAGCTCTTCGCCTCGCGGGGGTTCTAGCACAGATACGCAGTATTTT. Translation: CASSSPRGGSSTDTQYF. The variable domain in full, with the rest retrieved from reference TRBV5-4 and TRBJ2-3, is ETGVTQSPTHLIKTRGQQVTLRCSSQSGHNTVSWYQQALGQGPQFIFQYYREEENGRGNFPPRFSGLQFPNYSSELNVNALELDDSALYLCASSSPRGGSSTDTQYFGPGTRLTVL.

V gene TRBV2 combines with J gene TRBJ2-3, with 8 nucleotides matching TRBD2. V gave up 7 bases and J gave up 2 bases; unmatched junction bases: 5. Per the germline V gene, CDR1 is SNHLY and CDR2 is FYNNEI. The CDR3 is 14 amino acids. CDR3 sequence: CASTVAGPTDTQYF. For the CDR3, the DNA is TGTGCCAGCACCGTAGCGGGGCCCACAGATACGCAGTATTTT. Variable domain in full (rest from reference TRBV2 and TRBJ2-3): EPEVTQTPSHQVTQMGQEVILRCVPISNHLYFYWYRQILGQKVEFLVSFYNNEISEKSEIFDDQFSVERPDGSNFTLKIRSTKLEDSAMYFCASTVAGPTDTQYFGPGTRLTVL.

In its sample, this clone was seen once. The rearrangement joins TRBV4-1 to TRBJ1-2; unclear D gene. Germline V gene data show CDR1 as MGHRA and CDR2 as YSYEKL. There are 12 residues in the CDR3. V was pared by 1 base and J by 8 bases, with 8 bases between. The CDR3 here is CASSQGGGGYTF. The DNA of the CDR3 is TGCGCCAGCAGCCAAGGGGGAGGAGGCTACACCTTC.

The CDR3: CASSAAGTMYEQYF. The CDR3 bases are TGTGCCAGCAGCGCCGCTGGGACAATGTACGAGCAGTACTTC. This rearrangement joins TRBV28 to TRBJ2-7, with D perhaps matching TRBD1 (6 bases). The V and J ends lost 6 bases and 4 bases respectively, with 16 bases between them. The CDR3 extends over 14 amino acids. Germline CDR1 is MDHEN and CDR2 is SYDVKM.

The CDR3 DNA reads TGTGCCAGCAGCTACGGACTAGCGGGAGGATACGAGCAGTACTTC. Encoded protein: CASSYGLAGGYEQYF. This rearrangement joins TRBV7-9 to TRBJ2-7; 14 bases match TRBD2. This CDR3 comprises 15 residues. Looked up from germline, CDR1 is SEHNR and CDR2 is FQNEAQ (reference sequence). The V segment lost 4 bases and the J segment 4 bases; nucleotides outside the gene matches: 3.

This clone was observed once. This chain joins TRBV27 and TRBJ1-2, with D hard to call. Trimming pared 0 bases from V and 8 bases from J, leaving 13 bases between. The CDR3 spans 14 residues. CDR1 MNHEY and CDR2 SMNVEV come from the germline V gene (reference sequence). Written as DNA, the CDR3 is TGTGCCAGCAGTTTATCTGGGGTTCGGCAAGGCTACACCTTC. It translates to CASSLSGVRQGYTF.

This clone was seen a few times. V and J are TRBV7-9 and TRBJ1-1, with D maybe TRBD1 (5 bases). Germline-derived CDR1 and CDR2 are SEHNR and FQNEAQ (reference sequence). The CDR3 covers 14 residues. V was shortened by 1 base and J by 4 bases, with 10 bases between the two germline ends. The CDR3 nucleotides read TGTGCCAGCAGCTTAGTAGAGGGGATCACTGAAGCTTTCTTT. Its protein is CASSLVEGITEAFF. The complete variable domain, with remaining parts taken from reference TRBV7-9 and TRBJ1-1, reads DTGVSQNPRHKITKRGQNVTFRCDPISEHNRLYWYRQTLGQGPEFLTYFQNEAQLEKSRLLSDRFSAERPKGSFSTLEIQRTEQGDSAMYLCASSLVEGITEAFFGQGTRLTVV.

The chain employs TRBV5-4 and TRBJ2-5; 8 bases are a match to TRBD2. CDR3 length: 15 residues. V lost 2 bases and J lost 5; bases outside the gene matches: 8. Germline V gene sequence: CDR1 SGHNT, CDR2 YYREEE (reference sequence). CDR3 sequence (DNA): TGTGCCAGCAGCTTTGGATTAGCGGGGATTGAGACCCAGTACTTC. Its protein product is CASSFGLAGIETQYF.

This clone was seen only once. The chain joins TRBV4-1 to TRBJ2-7; no clear D gene. This CDR3 is 15 amino acids long. Germline-derived CDR1 and CDR2 are MGHRA and YSYEKL. V was pared by 5 bases and J by 3 bases, with 17 bases between. For the CDR3, the DNA is TGCGCCAGCAGCGCTATGAGTTCGGGCCTCTACGAGCAGTACTTC. Its protein is CASSAMSSGLYEQYF.

The chain joins TRBV4-1 to TRBJ2-7; no firm D call. The CDR3 length is 14 residues. CDR1 MGHRA and CDR2 YSYEKL come from the germline V gene. Trimming shortened V by 0 bases and J by 5 bases, and 11 bases separated the two germline ends. CDR3 sequence (DNA): TGCGCCAGCAGCCAAGAGTTGGGAATCCACGAGCAGTACTTC. Translating gives CASSQELGIHEQYF.

The rearrangement joins TRBV5-6 to TRBJ1-6; weak D call: TRBD1 (5 bases). V was pared by 1 base and J by 8 bases, with 19 bases between. The CDR3 spans 17 residues. Per germline, CDR1 SGHDT and CDR2 YYEEEE. The CDR3 is CASSLQSGGVGDSPLHF. The CDR3 bases are TGTGCCAGCAGCTTGCAAAGTGGGGGTGTTGGCGATTCACCCCTCCACTTT.

The V call is TRBV28, the J call TRBJ1-2; no firm D call. This CDR3 is built from 12 residues. Trimming removed 6 bases from V and 3 bases from J, with 8 bases in between. CDR1 and CDR2 from the germline V gene are MDHEN and SYDVKM. The CDR3 sequence: CASRMAHYGYTF. In DNA form, the CDR3 reads TGTGCCAGCAGAATGGCTCACTATGGCTACACCTTC.

This rearrangement joins TRBV10-2 to TRBJ2-7, with D unclear. V lost 6 bases and J lost 2, with 8 bases in between. From germline, CDR1 is WSHSY and CDR2 SAAADI. The CDR3 has 12 amino acids. CDR3 coding DNA: TGCGCCAGCAGGGATCAGGCCTACGAGCAGTACTTC. This codes for CASRDQAYEQYF.